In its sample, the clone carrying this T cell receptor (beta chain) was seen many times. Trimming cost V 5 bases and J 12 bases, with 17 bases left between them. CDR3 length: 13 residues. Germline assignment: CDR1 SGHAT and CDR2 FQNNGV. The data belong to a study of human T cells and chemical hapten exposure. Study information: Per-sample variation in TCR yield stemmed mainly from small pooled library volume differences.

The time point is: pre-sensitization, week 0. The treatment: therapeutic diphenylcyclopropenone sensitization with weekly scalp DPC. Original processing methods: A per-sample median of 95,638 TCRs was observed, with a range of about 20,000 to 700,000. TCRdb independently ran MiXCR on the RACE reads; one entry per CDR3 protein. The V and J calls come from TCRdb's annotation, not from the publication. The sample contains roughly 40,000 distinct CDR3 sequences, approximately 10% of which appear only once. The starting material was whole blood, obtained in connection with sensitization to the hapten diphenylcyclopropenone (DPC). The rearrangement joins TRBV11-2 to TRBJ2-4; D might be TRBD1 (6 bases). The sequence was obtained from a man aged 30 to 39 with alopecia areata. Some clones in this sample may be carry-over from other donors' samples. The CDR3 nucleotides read TGTGCCAGCAGCACCCACCAACAGGGAAATCAGTACTTC. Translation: CASSTHQQGNQYF.